A selection of T cell receptor beta chains follows, all from one sample in a study of vaccination and CD4 T cells after COVID-19. These receptors' antigens are unknown. One entry per CDR3 protein, called by TCRdb with MiXCR from the PCR reads. The sample shows 8,500 to 13,000 distinct CDR3 sequences, almost 30% of them seen only once. What was sequenced was CD4+ T cells from blood, cultured in vitro. These TCRs come from a human donor in good health. Both conserved end residues are part of each CDR3. D genes are given only for firm matches. Size is omitted from some rows. Given values are once, few, many or a class for expanded clones.

V gene	D gene	clone size	J gene	CDR3 DNA	CDR3 protein
TRBV5-1	TRBD2	NA	TRBJ2-3	TGCGCCAGCAGCTCGGGACTAGCGACAAGCACAGATACGCAGTATTTT	CASSSGLATSTDTQYF
TRBV5-1	NA	few	TRBJ1-1	TGCGCCAGCAGGTCGGGACATGGCTTTACGGCTTTCTTT	CASRSGHGFTAFF
TRBV5-4	TRBD1	few	TRBJ1-6	TGTGCCAGCAGCTTGGGTGCGTCAGGGGGGGATTCACCCCTCCACTTT	CASSLGASGGDSPLHF
TRBV11-3	TRBD2	NA	TRBJ2-2	TGTGCCAGCAGCTTAGATGGGCGGGAGGGTTCCCGGGAGCTGTTTTTT	CASSLDGREGSRELFF
TRBV11-2	NA	NA	TRBJ1-1	TGTGCCAGCAGCCTCCCTAGGGTTTCTCCTGAAGCTTTCTTT	CASSLPRVSPEAFF
TRBV6-2/TRBV6-3	TRBD1	few	TRBJ1-5	TGTGCCAGCGGGACAGGGCCCGGGCAGCCCCAGCATTTT	CASGTGPGQPQHF
TRBV6-1	TRBD2	NA	TRBJ2-1	TGTGCCAGCAGTGAAGCCTGGGGGGGGTTCTACAATGAGCAGTTCTTC	CASSEAWGGFYNEQFF
TRBV7-2	NA	NA	TRBJ2-5	TGTGCCAGCAGCCCCGCGGGGGCCGAACAAGAGACCCAGTACTTC	CASSPAGAEQETQYF
TRBV28	NA	NA	TRBJ1-5	TGTGCCAGCAGTTTGCAGGGTGGGAGCAATCAGCCCCAGCATTTT	CASSLQGGSNQPQHF
TRBV6-1	NA	NA	TRBJ2-7	TGTGCCAGCAGTGGACTAATACTCTCCTACGAGCAGTACTTC	CASSGLILSYEQYF
TRBV6-5	NA	NA	TRBJ2-3	TGTGCCAGCAGTTGGGGTCGCGGCACAGATACGCAGTATTTT	CASSWGRGTDTQYF
TRBV6-2/TRBV6-3	NA	few	TRBJ2-4	TGTGCCAGCAGTTACTCTCCAACGTCAATCATTCAGTACTTC	CASSYSPTSIIQYF
TRBV19	TRBD1	NA	TRBJ2-7	TGTGCCAGTAGTAGGGCGGGACAGGGGGATTACGAGCAGTACTTC	CASSRAGQGDYEQYF
TRBV6-1	TRBD2	NA	TRBJ2-2	TGTGCCAGCTACTCACGCCGGGGGGGAGCGTCTGGGGAGCTGTTTTTT	CASYSRRGGASGELFF
TRBV19	TRBD1	NA	TRBJ1-2	TGTGCCAGTAGTATAGCTGCGGACAGGGGAAACTATGGCTACACCTTC	CASSIAADRGNYGYTF
TRBV27	TRBD2	NA	TRBJ2-1	TGTGCCAGCAGTCCTCCGGGACTAGCAGGTCGTAGCTCCTACAATGAGCAGTTCTTC	CASSPPGLAGRSSYNEQFF
TRBV2	NA	NA	TRBJ2-7	TGTGCCAGCAGTGAAGTGGGGTCCCCCCTTCAGTACTTC	CASSEVGSPLQYF
TRBV6-1	NA	few	TRBJ1-1	TGTGCCACTGGTCCCTTGGGGGAGGGGAACACTGAAGCTTTCTTT	CATGPLGEGNTEAFF
TRBV19	NA	NA	TRBJ1-5	TGTGCCAGTAGTTTGTACGGGAGCAATCAGCCCCAGCATTTT	CASSLYGSNQPQHF
TRBV7-2	TRBD1	NA	TRBJ2-1	TGTGCCAGCAGCGTGTACAGGGGGAACAATGAGCAGTTCTTC	CASSVYRGNNEQFF
TRBV19	TRBD1	NA	TRBJ1-5	TGTGCCAGTAGCTCAGGACAGGGGGTTGCTCAGCCCCAGCATTTT	CASSSGQGVAQPQHF
TRBV20-1	TRBD2	few	TRBJ2-1	TGCAGTGCACCGAAGCGGGGGTCCTACAATGAGCAGTTCTTC	CSAPKRGSYNEQFF
TRBV20-1	TRBD1	few	TRBJ1-2	TGCAGTGCTAGAGATCCCGCCAGGGGGATCTATGGCTACACCTTC	CSARDPARGIYGYTF
TRBV4-3	TRBD2	NA	TRBJ2-1	TGCGCCAGCAGCCAAGACTGGGGTGCTAGCGGGAGGGGGGAGCAGTTCTTC	CASSQDWGASGRGEQFF
TRBV19	NA	NA	TRBJ2-7	TGTGCCAGTAGTAATACGCGGATTACATCCTCCTACGAGCAGTACTTC	CASSNTRITSSYEQYF
TRBV20-1	TRBD2	NA	TRBJ2-5	TGCAGTGCTCAGCGGGAGTGGGGGGAGACCCAGTACTTC	CSAQREWGETQYF
TRBV7-3	NA	NA	TRBJ2-5	TGTGCCAGCAGTCGGAGGGCCCAAGAGACCCAGTACTTC	CASSRRAQETQYF
TRBV27	TRBD2	few	TRBJ2-6	TGTGCCAGCAGTTCCGGGGGGTCTGGGGCCAACGTCCTGACTTTC	CASSSGGSGANVLTF
TRBV27	NA	few	TRBJ2-3	TGTGCCAGCAGTTGGCGAGGGATGGGTACGCAGTATTTT	CASSWRGMGTQYF
TRBV28	NA	few	TRBJ2-5	TGTGCCAGCGGTCGTGAGACCCAGTACTTC	CASGRETQYF
TRBV30	NA	few	TRBJ1-6	TGTGCCTGGAGTGTAGGGACGGAGGGCAATTCACCCCTCCACTTT	CAWSVGTEGNSPLHF
TRBV24-1	TRBD2	few	TRBJ2-3	TGTGCCACCAGTGATTTTTGGCTAGCGGGAGGTACAGATACGCAGTATTTT	CATSDFWLAGGTDTQYF
TRBV20-1	NA	few	TRBJ2-1	TGCAGTGCTACTCGGGACGCAATCTACAATGAGCAGTTCTTC	CSATRDAIYNEQFF
TRBV2	TRBD1	NA	TRBJ2-2	TGTGCCAGCAGCGCCCAACAGGGGGCGGGCGGGGAGCTGTTTTTT	CASSAQQGAGGELFF
TRBV15	NA	medium-sized	TRBJ2-1	TGTGCCACCAGCAGAGATCGCGCTAGCCCTAGGGAGCAGTTCTTC	CATSRDRASPREQFF
TRBV20-1	TRBD2	few	TRBJ2-5	TGCAGTGCTAGAGTGGGCGGGAGGCCCCGAGAGACCCAGTACTTC	CSARVGGRPRETQYF
TRBV20-1	NA	few	TRBJ2-5	TGCAGTGCTACGGCGGGAGAGGGGGCCCACCAAGAGACCCAGTACTTC	CSATAGEGAHQETQYF
TRBV29-1	NA	NA	TRBJ1-5	TGCAGCGTTGAACTGGGGATCAATCAGCCCCAGCATTTT	CSVELGINQPQHF
TRBV6-2/TRBV6-3	NA	few	TRBJ2-7	TGTGCCAGCAGTTACTCGAACCCGATCGGCTACGAGCAGTACTTC	CASSYSNPIGYEQYF
TRBV28	TRBD1	few	TRBJ1-5	TGTGCCAGCAGGACAGGGGATCAGCCCCAGCATTTT	CASRTGDQPQHF
TRBV7-9	TRBD2	few	TRBJ2-1	TGTGCCAGCAGCTTAGTAAGAGCGGGAGGGGGGAATGAGCAGTTCTTC	CASSLVRAGGGNEQFF
TRBV12-3/TRBV12-4	NA	once	TRBJ2-7	TGTGCCAGCAGTTTAGACAGATCGAGGTACGAGCAGTACTTC	CASSLDRSRYEQYF
TRBV7-7	NA	NA	TRBJ2-3	TGTGCTAGCAGCTTAAACGGTGGCAGCACAGATACGCAGTATTTT	CASSLNGGSTDTQYF
TRBV19	TRBD2	once	TRBJ2-3	TGTGCCAGTAGTCCCGGGACTAGGATTCGAGATACGCAGTATTTT	CASSPGTRIRDTQYF
TRBV6-1	TRBD2	NA	TRBJ2-3	TGTGCCAGCAGTGGAAAGCGGGGGCGGGCTCCAGGAGATACGCAGTATTTT	CASSGKRGRAPGDTQYF
TRBV18	NA	few	TRBJ2-3	TGTGCCAGCTCACCATGGCCCAAGCGGGTCACAGATACGCAGTATTTT	CASSPWPKRVTDTQYF
TRBV20-1	NA	few	TRBJ1-2	TGCAGTGCTAGTGGCGGATACTATGGCTACACCTTC	CSASGGYYGYTF
TRBV2	NA	NA	TRBJ2-5	TGTGCCAGCAGTACCGACAGTCAAGAGACCCAGTACTTC	CASSTDSQETQYF
TRBV24-1	NA	few	TRBJ2-7	TGTGCCACCAGACAGAAGACAGGAGCCTACGAGCAGTACTTC	CATRQKTGAYEQYF
TRBV5-1	NA	few	TRBJ2-2	TGCGCCAGCAGCTTGGAGGGGTCCCCCGGGGAGCTGTTTTTT	CASSLEGSPGELFF
TRBV10-3	TRBD1	NA	TRBJ1-1	TGTGCCATGAGGACAGGTTCTGAAGCTTTCTTT	CAMRTGSEAFF
TRBV30	TRBD1	few	TRBJ1-2	TGTGCCTGGACCCCCCCAGGCCCGGGACAGAGACACTATGGCTACACCTTC	CAWTPPGPGQRHYGYTF
TRBV10-3	TRBD1	NA	TRBJ2-1	TGTGCCATCAGTGAGGGCCCAGGGGGATACAATGAGCAGTTCTTC	CAISEGPGGYNEQFF
TRBV11-3	NA	NA	TRBJ2-1	TGTGCCAGCCCTAGAGGGCGAATGGAGCAGTTCTTC	CASPRGRMEQFF
TRBV15	TRBD2	NA	TRBJ2-3	TGTGCCACCAGCAGAGGCCAGCGGGAGCAGGGAGATACGCAGTATTTT	CATSRGQREQGDTQYF
TRBV6-5	NA	medium-sized	TRBJ2-5	TGTGCCAGCAGTTTGGGAAGCGGTGATGTGGAGACCCAGTACTTC	CASSLGSGDVETQYF
TRBV6-1	TRBD1	NA	TRBJ1-2	TGTGCCAGCAGTGATAACAGGGGCATTGATGGCTACACCTTC	CASSDNRGIDGYTF